The 30 T cell receptor beta chains in this list originate from one sample, sequenced in a study of T cell responses to AZD1222 COVID-19 vaccine. Sequencing used immunoSEQ multiplex PCR; TCRdb keeps in-frame clones, though not all of them. The table records roughly 100,000 clones, 91% of them present only once. The material sequenced was peripheral blood, taken on day 0 of AZD1222 vaccination. The source is an adult in good health.

This chain uses TRBV9 with TRBJ2-1; perhaps TRBD2 as D (6 bases). CDR1 is SGDLS and CDR2 is YYNGEE in the germline V gene. V shed 1 base and J shed 5 bases, with 16 bases lying between them. This CDR3 has 16 amino acids. The CDR3 loop is CASSVRPSGTHNEQFF. The CDR3 nucleotides read TGTGCCAGCAGCGTAAGGCCCTCCGGGACTCACAATGAGCAGTTCTTC.

This clone was observed a single time. This sample includes further DNA sequences coding for the same CDR3. In DNA form, the CDR3 reads TGTGCCAGCAGCCGAGAAGACTCACCCCTCCACTTT. Translated, it gives CASSREDSPLHF. The chain links TRBV4-2 to TRBJ1-6, with D unresolved. This CDR3 is built from 12 residues. The germline V gene has CDR1 LGHNA and CDR2 YNFKEQ. V lost 4 bases and J 10 bases, leaving 8 bases between the germline ends.

The chain is built from TRBV7-8 and TRBJ1-1; 8 positions match TRBD1. V gave up 4 bases and J gave up 6 bases; unmatched junction bases: 16. The CDR3 runs to 17 residues. Germline V gives CDR1 SGHVS, CDR2 FQNEAQ. CDR3 coding DNA: TGTGCCAGCAGCTCAGGGGGCAGGGGGCTAGGGAGGGCTGAAGCTTTCTTT. Its protein product is CASSSGGRGLGRAEAFF.

This clone was seen once. V is TRBV10-1 and J is TRBJ2-3, with a possible D match to TRBD2 (6 bases). The V gene lost 4 bases and the J gene lost 8 bases, with 19 bases spanning the gap. The CDR3 has 15 amino acids. Germline V gene lookup returns CDR1 WNHNN and CDR2 SYGVQD (reference sequence). CDR3 residues: CASSAREAFSSTQYF. CDR3 in DNA: TGCGCCAGCAGTGCCAGGGAGGCCTTCAGTAGTACGCAGTATTTT.

V gene TRBV19 combines with J gene TRBJ1-5; D is perhaps TRBD1 (6 bases). The germline V gene encodes CDR1 LNHDA and CDR2 SQIVND (reference sequence). The CDR3 extends over 17 amino acids. V was clipped by 4 bases and J by 3 bases, with 19 bases between them. CDR3 DNA sequence: TGTGCCAGTAGTAGCGATACAGGGACCAGCAACAATCAGCCCCAGCATTTT. Residues: CASSSDTGTSNNQPQHF. The whole variable domain, filled in from reference TRBV19 and TRBJ1-5, reads DGGITQSPKYLFRKEGQNVTLSCEQNLNHDAMYWYRQDPGQGLRLIYYSQIVNDFQKGDIAEGYSVSREKKESFPLTVTSAQKNPTAFYLCASSSDTGTSNNQPQHFGDGTRLSIL.

The chain recombines TRBV19 with TRBJ2-2; D may be TRBD2 (6 bases). With 2 bases removed from V and 3 bases from J, the gap between germline ends came to 7 bases. The CDR3 loop spans 14 amino acids. Germline CDR1 and CDR2: LNHDA and SQIVND (reference sequence). The CDR3 nucleotides read TGTGCCAGTAGTATATCGGGGGACACCGGGGAGCTGTTTTTT. Its protein product is CASSISGDTGELFF.

The chain has TRBV10-3 and TRBJ2-7; a possible D gene is TRBD2 (5 bases). Trimming removed 3 bases from V and 6 bases from J, with 15 bases in between. The CDR3 consists of 14 residues. The germline CDR1 and CDR2 sequences are ENHRY and SYGVKD. CDR3 loop: CAISDVPDSPEQYF. CDR3 in DNA: TGTGCCATCAGTGACGTCCCGGACTCCCCCGAGCAGTACTTC.

The count of this clone is one. The chain links TRBV20-1 to TRBJ1-1, with D unresolved. The ends were cut back, 5 bases at V and 0 bases at J, with 4 bases in the middle. Germline CDR1 reads DFQATT; CDR2 reads SNEGSKA (reference sequence). This CDR3 has 11 residues. The chain's CDR3 is CSASLNTEAFF. The CDR3 DNA is TGCAGTGCTTCCTTGAACACTGAAGCTTTCTTT.

The gene calls are TRBV11-1 and TRBJ2-1, with 9 bases identical to TRBD1. From germline, CDR1 is SGHAT and CDR2 FQDESV (reference sequence). The CDR3 contains 16 residues. Losses at the gene ends were 5 bases for V and 6 bases for J; bases not matched to a gene: 11. The CDR3 DNA reads as TGTGCCAGCAGCCTTTTAGTGGGACAGGGCCGCAATGAGCAGTTCTTC. It translates to CASSLLVGQGRNEQFF.

V and J are TRBV30 and TRBJ1-3; maybe TRBD1 (6 bases). Trimming took off 1 base at V and 0 bases at J, with 10 bases between the two ends. The CDR3 runs 15 residues. CDR1 and CDR2 from the germline V gene are GTSNPN and SVGIG (reference sequence). In DNA form, the CDR3 reads TGTGCCTGGAGTGGACAGGCCTACTCTGGAAACACCATATATTTT. Its translation is CAWSGQAYSGNTIYF.

The chain uses TRBV28 and TRBJ1-4; 7 nucleotides align to TRBD1. This CDR3 contains 14 residues. Per the germline V gene, CDR1 is MDHEN and CDR2 is SYDVKM. Trimming took 7 bases from V and 6 from J; bases not matched to a gene: 8. The CDR3 nucleotides read TGTGCCAGCAACTCCCAGGGGGGGGATGAAAAACTGTTTTTT. Translation gives CASNSQGGDEKLFF.

The J gene is TRBJ2-3, the V gene TRBV5-1, with unresolved D. Per germline, CDR1 SGHRS and CDR2 YFSETQ. Trimming took 2 bases from V and 2 from J, leaving 12 bases between them. The CDR3 is made up of 15 amino acids. In DNA form, the CDR3 reads TGCGCCAGCAGCTTAGACGACCGGCACACAGATACGCAGTATTTT. Amino acid sequence: CASSLDDRHTDTQYF.

The chain combines TRBV24-1 with TRBJ2-3; D call uncertain. The V end was cut by 4 bases, the J end by 3 bases, with 10 bases between. CDR3 size: 14 residues. The germline V gene encodes CDR1 KGHDR and CDR2 SFDVKD. CDR3: CATSENGPTDTQYF. CDR3 DNA sequence: TGTGCCACCAGTGAAAACGGACCGACAGATACGCAGTATTTT.

V and J are TRBV28 and TRBJ1-2, with D possibly matching TRBD1 (6 bases). The germline V gene encodes CDR1 MDHEN and CDR2 SYDVKM. V was trimmed by 3 bases and J by 5 bases, leaving 10 bases between them. CDR3 length: 13 amino acids. CDR3 protein: CASSFGQIYGYTF. CDR3 coding DNA: TGTGCCAGCAGTTTTGGACAGATATATGGCTACACCTTC.

The chain recombines TRBV4-2 with TRBJ2-1; 11 nucleotides align to TRBD2. Germline CDR1 LGHNA, CDR2 YNFKEQ. The CDR3 loop spans 16 amino acids. V trimming: 3 bases; J trimming: 5 bases; junction bases outside the gene matches: 6. CDR3 in amino acids: CASSHAGLAADNEQFF. As DNA, the CDR3 is TGTGCCAGCAGCCATGCGGGACTAGCGGCTGACAATGAGCAGTTCTTC.

The V gene is TRBV27, the J gene TRBJ2-7, with a tentative D call TRBD2 (5 bases). Per germline, CDR1 MNHEY and CDR2 SMNVEV (reference sequence). This CDR3 has 15 residues. Trimming removed 1 base at V and 6 bases at J, with 16 bases between. Written as DNA, the CDR3 is TGTGCCAGCAGTTTATTGCCGGGATCCACCTCCGAGCAGTACTTC. Protein product: CASSLLPGSTSEQYF.

The chain uses TRBV3-1 (or the pseudogene TRBV3-2) and TRBJ2-3, with D unclear. Trimming stripped 0 bases from V and 8 bases from J, with 12 bases between. CDR3 size: 14 residues. In germline, CDR1 is LGHDT, CDR2 YNNKEL (reference sequence). The CDR3: CASSQDWVGGTQYF. The CDR3, as DNA: TGTGCCAGCAGCCAAGATTGGGTGGGCGGTACGCAGTATTTT.

This chain connects TRBV4-1 to TRBJ1-2; tentatively, D is TRBD1 (5 bases). This CDR3 contains 15 residues. Trimming pared 0 bases from V and 4 bases from J, leaving 12 bases between. The germline CDR1 and CDR2 sequences are MGHRA and YSYEKL. CDR3 nucleotides: TGCGCCAGCAGCCAAGATGCGACAGACCTCTATGGCTACACCTTC. Protein product: CASSQDATDLYGYTF.

The chain links TRBV7-3 to TRBJ2-3; D gene uncertain. The CDR3 is 15 residues long. Germline V CDR1 and CDR2: SGHTA, FQGTGA. V was shortened by 4 bases and J by 4 bases, with 15 bases between the two germline ends. CDR3 amino acids: CASSSASVLSDTQYF. CDR3 nucleotides: TGTGCCAGCAGCTCCGCTTCAGTGTTGTCAGATACGCAGTATTTT.

This clone was picked up one time. The chain has TRBV27 and TRBJ1-1; D is uncertain. V was trimmed by 0 bases and J by 2 bases, leaving 4 bases between them. Per the germline V gene, CDR1 is MNHEY and CDR2 is SMNVEV (reference sequence). This CDR3 has 13 residues. CDR3 sequence (DNA): TGTGCCAGCAGTTTATCGGCCAACACTGAAGCTTTCTTT. It yields the protein CASSLSANTEAFF.

This clone was found once. The rearrangement links TRBV30 to TRBJ2-7, with D perhaps TRBD1 (6 bases). CDR1 is GTSNPN, CDR2 SVGIG, per germline (reference sequence). The CDR3 is made up of 13 amino acids. V lost 8 bases and J lost 0, with 14 bases in between. The CDR3 region has the DNA TGTGCCGCAAACGACAGGCACTCCTACGAGCAGTACTTC. This encodes CAANDRHSYEQYF.

The chain joins TRBV28 to TRBJ1-5, with 9 bases matching TRBD1. Germline V gene lookup returns CDR1 MDHEN and CDR2 SYDVKM. CDR3 length: 15 residues. The ends lost 7 bases at V and 6 bases at J; junction bases unmatched: 10. In DNA, the CDR3 is TGTGCCAGCAAAGAGGGACAGGGAATCGGTCAGCCCCAGCATTTT. Its protein product is CASKEGQGIGQPQHF.

This chain connects TRBV5-1 to TRBJ2-3; TRBD1 agrees at 8 bases. The CDR3 length is 15 residues. V gave up 2 bases and J gave up 4 bases; unmatched junction bases: 6. CDR1 SGHRS and CDR2 YFSETQ come from the germline V gene. The CDR3 nucleotides read TGCGCCAGCAGCTTCGGACAGGGCTTACCAGATACGCAGTATTTT. Amino acids: CASSFGQGLPDTQYF.

V and J are TRBV10-3 and TRBJ1-1; the D gene is possibly TRBD1 (5 bases). V lost 8 bases and J 4 bases, leaving 14 bases between the germline ends. Germline V lookup: CDR1 ENHRY, CDR2 SYGVKD. This CDR3 spans 13 amino acids. The CDR3 coding sequence is TGTGCCATCGGACACCCCCCCGGCACTGAAGCTTTCTTT. Protein product: CAIGHPPGTEAFF.

The V gene is TRBV7-2, the J gene TRBJ2-7, with D perhaps being TRBD1 or TRBD2 (7 bases each). Germline lookup yields CDR1 SGHTA and CDR2 FQGNSA. The CDR3 totals 14 residues. V was cut by 7 bases and J by 6 bases, with 19 bases left in between. The CDR3 loop reads CASTRGGGIGEQYF. DNA for the CDR3: TGTGCCAGCACCCGGGGAGGGGGCATAGGCGAGCAGTACTTC.

The chain recombines TRBV30 with TRBJ2-7, with TRBD2 matching over 14 bases. V lost 4 bases, J lost 7 bases, and 6 bases stayed unmatched. This CDR3 spans 14 amino acids. Germline CDR1 GTSNPN, CDR2 SVGIG (reference sequence). The CDR3, as DNA: TGTGCCTGGACGGGACTAGCGGGAGTGGGTGAGCAGTACTTC. Amino acid sequence: CAWTGLAGVGEQYF. Filled out from reference TRBV30 and TRBJ2-7, the complete variable domain reads SQTIHQWPATLVQPVGSPLSLECTVEGTSNPNLYWYRQAAGRGLQLLFYSVGIGQISSEVPQNLSASRPQDRQFILSSKKLLLSDSGFYLCAWTGLAGVGEQYFGPGTRLTVT.

CDR3 DNA: TGTGCCAGCCGGTGGGAGAACACTGAAGCTTTCTTT. This translates into CASRWENTEAFF. J is TRBJ1-1 and V is TRBV12-3 or TRBV12-4; D gene ambiguous. Trimming took 8 bases from V and 1 from J, leaving 8 bases between them. The CDR3 runs to 12 residues.

In its sample, this clone was seen a few times. The CDR3 DNA reads as TGTGCCAGCAGTTATGGCCTAGCGGGCCTCTACAATGAGCAGTTCTTC. This translates into CASSYGLAGLYNEQFF. The chain employs TRBV6-5 and TRBJ2-1; 8 positions agree with TRBD2. CDR1 and CDR2 from the germline V gene are MNHEY and SVGAGI. Trimming took 3 bases from V and 3 from J; bases not matched to a gene: 7. This CDR3 spans 16 amino acids.

Points on this clone: The sample holds other DNA sequences that translate to the same CDR3. The chain couples TRBV7-2 to TRBJ2-5; 9 bases agree with TRBD2. V lost 1 base and J lost 5; bases outside the gene matches: 5. CDR3 length: 15 residues. Germline CDR1 reads SGHTA; CDR2 reads FQGNSA. The DNA of the CDR3 is TGTGCCAGCAGCTTAGGAGCGGGAGGCGGGGAGACCCAGTACTTC. Translating gives CASSLGAGGGETQYF.

The chain recombines TRBV19 with TRBJ2-3, with D tentatively TRBD1 or TRBD2 (6 bases each). Deletions cut 9 bases from V and 10 bases from J, with 23 bases between. Germline CDR1 reads LNHDA; CDR2 reads SQIVND (reference sequence). The CDR3 is made up of 14 amino acids. The CDR3 sequence is CASLGDTGDTSQYF. As DNA, the CDR3 is TGTGCCAGCTTGGGAGACACGGGGGACACGTCGCAGTATTTT.